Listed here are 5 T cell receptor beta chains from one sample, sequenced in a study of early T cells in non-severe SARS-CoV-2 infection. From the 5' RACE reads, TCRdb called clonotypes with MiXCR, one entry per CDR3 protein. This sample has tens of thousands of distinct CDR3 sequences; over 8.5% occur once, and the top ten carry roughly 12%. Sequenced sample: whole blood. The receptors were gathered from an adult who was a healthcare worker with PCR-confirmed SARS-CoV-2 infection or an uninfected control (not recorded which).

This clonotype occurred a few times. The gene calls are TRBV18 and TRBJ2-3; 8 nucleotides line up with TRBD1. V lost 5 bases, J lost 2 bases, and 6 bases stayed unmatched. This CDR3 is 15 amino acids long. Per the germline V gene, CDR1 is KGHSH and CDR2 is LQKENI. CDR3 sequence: CASSAQGAYTDTQYF. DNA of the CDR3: TGTGCCAGCTCAGCCCAGGGGGCATACACAGATACGCAGTATTTT.

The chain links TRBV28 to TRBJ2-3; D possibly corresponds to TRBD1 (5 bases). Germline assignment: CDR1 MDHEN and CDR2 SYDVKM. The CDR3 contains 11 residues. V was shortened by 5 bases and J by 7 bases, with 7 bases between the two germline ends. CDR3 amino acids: CASSQGYTQYF. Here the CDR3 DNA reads TGTGCCAGCAGTCAGGGATATACGCAGTATTTT.

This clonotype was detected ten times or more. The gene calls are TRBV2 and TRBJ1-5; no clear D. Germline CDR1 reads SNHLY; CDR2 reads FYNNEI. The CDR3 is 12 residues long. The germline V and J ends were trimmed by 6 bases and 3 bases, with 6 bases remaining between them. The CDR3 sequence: CASSPFNQPQHF. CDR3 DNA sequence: TGTGCCAGCAGCCCCTTCAATCAGCCCCAGCATTTT.

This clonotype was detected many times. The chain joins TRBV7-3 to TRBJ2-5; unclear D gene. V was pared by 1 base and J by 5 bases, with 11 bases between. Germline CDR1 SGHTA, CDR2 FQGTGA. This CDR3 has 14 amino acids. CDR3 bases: TGTGCCAGCAGCTTAAACCCCTCCTCGGAGACCCAGTACTTC. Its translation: CASSLNPSSETQYF. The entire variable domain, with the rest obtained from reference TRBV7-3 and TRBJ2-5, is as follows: GAGVSQTPSNKVTEKGKYVELRCDPISGHTALYWYRQSLGQGPEFLIYFQGTGAADDSGLPNDRFFAVRPEGSVSTLKIQRTERGDSAVYLCASSLNPSSETQYFGPGTRLLVL.

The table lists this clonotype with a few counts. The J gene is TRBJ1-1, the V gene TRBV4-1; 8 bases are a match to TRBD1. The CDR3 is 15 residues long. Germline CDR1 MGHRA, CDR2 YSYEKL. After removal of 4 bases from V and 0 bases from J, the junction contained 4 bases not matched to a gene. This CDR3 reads CASSRTTGVNTEAFF. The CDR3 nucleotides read TGCGCCAGCAGCCGCACGACAGGGGTGAACACTGAAGCTTTCTTT.